This paragraph covers one T cell receptor (beta chain) sequence. Its antigen is not known. This sample is part of a study of T cell repertoires in cytomegalovirus infection. Study overall: CMV epitopes, recently identified HLA-C-restricted and well-studied HLA-B-restricted, were used. Indications of both CMV infection and matching HLA type were provided by public TCR beta signatures. Overall study results and limits: CMV-specific TCR beta clonotypes restricted by HLA-C dominated the ex vivo response.

TCRdb re-called the reads with MiXCR, one entry per CDR3 protein. The sample has roughly 500,000 distinct CDR3 sequences, around 30% seen once. Germline V CDR1 and CDR2: MGHRA, YSYEKL. Unmatched junction bases numbered 4, after V lost 1 base and J lost 3 bases. The CDR3 extends over 16 amino acids. The V gene is TRBV4-1, the J gene TRBJ2-2; 8 bases match TRBD1. This clonotype was obtained from a human donor in good health (CMV status not recorded). Some clones in this sample may be carry-over from other donors' samples. Sequences were derived from cultured PBMCs, sampled from culture after CMV antigen stimulation. DNA of the CDR3: TGCGCCAGCAGCCAAGCGACAGGGGAATACACCGGGGAGCTGTTTTTT. It specifies CASSQATGEYTGELFF.